This TCR beta chain was sequenced during a study of regulatory T cells in long-lasting Graves disease. About the study: Antithyroid drug exposure in newly diagnosed Graves' patients had lasted under 3 months.

Sample time point: newly diagnosed GD, antithyroid drugs for less than 3 months. PBMC RNA served as the TCR library source. Enrollment of patients was through an endocrinology department in Xi'an, China. The CDR3 is 14 residues long. Trimming took 5 bases from V and 3 from J, leaving 14 bases between them. The germline V gene has CDR1 PRHDT and CDR2 FYEKMQ (reference sequence). Both iRepertoire HTBI primers and Arm-PCR of CDR3 regions were used to build the TCR beta libraries. TCRdb recomputed calls from the multiplex PCR reads with MiXCR, one row per CDR3 protein. The sample lists 400,000 to 500,000 distinct CDR3 sequences; around 15% were seen once. The same data also went into a second study, on T cells in Graves' hyperthyroidism and ophthalmopathy. That work states: Primed by the HTBI set, a first-round RT-PCR was run on the TCR CDR3.

This clonotype originated in a woman between 50 and 59 years old with Graves disease. This chain uses TRBV13 with TRBJ2-7; TRBD1 is a possible D gene (6 bases). The source material was peripheral blood mononuclear cells (PBMCs), sampled at new diagnosis, from a patient treated with antithyroid drugs. The CDR3 coding sequence is TGTGCCAGCAGCCAACAGGGCCTGGGCTACGAGCAGTACTTC. It codes for CASSQQGLGYEQYF. Full variable domain (rest looked up from reference TRBV13 and TRBJ2-7): AAGVIQSPRHLIKEKRETATLKCYPIPRHDTVYWYQQGPGQDPQFLISFYEKMQSDKGSIPDRFSAQQFSDYHSELNMSSLELGDSALYFCASSQQGLGYEQYFGPGTRLTVT.